The clone carrying this T cell receptor beta chain was recorded at least ten times. The antigen is not known. Looked up from germline, CDR1 is SGHTA and CDR2 is FQGNSA. The CDR3 is 16 amino acids. V lost 0 bases and J 1 base, leaving 11 bases between the germline ends. These data belong to a study of T cell repertoires in cytomegalovirus infection. Across the whole study: An indication of both CMV infection and matching HLA type came from public TCR beta signatures. General observations from the study: Cumulative public TCR beta family frequency identified carriers of CMV plus the relevant HLA. Ex vivo responses were dominated by HLA-C-restricted CMV-specific TCR beta clonotypes.

MiXCR, applied by TCRdb to the reads, yields one record per CDR3 protein. The table records around 310,000 distinct CDR3 sequences, about 17% of them present only once. The TCR sequence derives from a human donor in good health (CMV status not recorded). Some clones in this sample may be carry-over from other donors' samples. Sequencing was performed on PBMCs. This rearrangement joins TRBV7-2 to TRBJ2-3, with D unclear. Here the CDR3 reads CASSLAVVFGTDTQYF. The DNA of the CDR3 is TGTGCCAGCAGCTTAGCAGTGGTATTTGGCACAGATACGCAGTATTTT.